The rows below give T cell receptor beta chains drawn from one sample of a study of CD8+CD57+ T cells in acquired aplastic anemia. MiXCR was run by TCRdb on the reads, yielding one entry per CDR3 protein. The sample comprises fewer than 250,000 distinct CDR3 sequences, more than 40% of which are singletons, and 6.5% to 10% rests with the top ten. Sequencing was done on a sample of sorted CD4+, CD8+, or CD8+CD57+ T cells (not recorded which) from PBMCs. These receptors all stem from a human donor with aplastic anemia. Each CDR3 is given with its conserved first and last residue. The order of the fields is V gene, clone size, J gene, D gene, CDR3 protein, CDR3 DNA. The D gene is left open where the match is weak. Expanded clones are given a class, and other clones once, few, many or no size at all.

V: TRBV9; size: many; J: TRBJ2-7; D: -; CDR3: CASSVLGRGYEQYF; DNA: TGTGCCAGCAGCGTTCTTGGCAGGGGTTACGAGCAGTACTTC
V: TRBV6-1; size: many; J: TRBJ2-5; D: -; CDR3: CASSEVKDLVEYF; DNA: TGTGCCAGCAGTGAAGTGAAGGACCTCGTTGAGTACTTC
V: TRBV7-2; size: many; J: TRBJ2-7; D: -; CDR3: CASSLVGQSYEQYF; DNA: TGTGCCAGCAGCTTAGTGGGGCAGTCCTACGAGCAGTACTTC
V: TRBV10-3; size: few; J: TRBJ2-1; D: -; CDR3: CASSYWGTQRFVLYNEQFF; DNA: TGTGCCAGCAGTTACTGGGGTACCCAGCGATTCGTTTTGTACAATGAGCAGTTCTTC
V: TRBV7-6; size: few; J: TRBJ2-7; D: TRBD2; CDR3: CASATTSGRNYEQYF; DNA: TGTGCCAGCGCAACGACTAGCGGGAGAAACTACGAGCAGTACTTC
V: TRBV9; size: -; J: TRBJ1-2; D: -; CDR3: CASSRRAPVYGYTF; DNA: TGTGCCAGCAGCCGACGCGCCCCCGTCTATGGCTACACCTTC
V: TRBV20-1; size: -; J: TRBJ2-5; D: -; CDR3: CSARDPSKTQYF; DNA: TGCAGTGCTAGAGATCCCTCAAAGACCCAGTACTTC
V: TRBV7-3; size: -; J: TRBJ2-7; D: TRBD2; CDR3: CASWDSGRTSDEQYF; DNA: TGTGCCAGCTGGGATAGCGGGAGAACTAGTGACGAGCAGTACTTC
V: TRBV9; size: -; J: TRBJ2-1; D: TRBD2; CDR3: CASSTSSGGVGEQFF; DNA: TGTGCCAGCAGCACCAGTAGCGGGGGGGTAGGGGAGCAGTTCTTC
V: TRBV6-6; size: -; J: TRBJ1-2; D: TRBD1; CDR3: CASSIRQGNYGYTF; DNA: TGTGCCAGCAGTATTCGACAGGGAAACTATGGCTACACCTTC
V: TRBV15; size: -; J: TRBJ2-2; D: TRBD2; CDR3: CATSRGASGDTGELFF; DNA: TGTGCCACCAGCAGAGGTGCTAGCGGGGACACCGGGGAGCTGTTTTTT
V: TRBV19; size: many; J: TRBJ2-2; D: -; CDR3: CASSISGYTGELFF; DNA: TGTGCCAGTAGTATAAGCGGGTACACCGGGGAGCTGTTTTTT
V: TRBV12-3/TRBV12-4; size: -; J: TRBJ2-3; D: TRBD2; CDR3: CASSLLGARLAGGKEDTQYF; DNA: TGTGCCAGCAGTTTACTAGGCGCCCGACTAGCGGGGGGCAAGGAAGATACGCAGTATTTT
V: TRBV5-1; size: many; J: TRBJ1-4; D: -; CDR3: CASAASATNEKLFF; DNA: TGCGCCAGCGCGGCGAGTGCAACTAATGAAAAACTGTTTTTT
V: TRBV24-1; size: -; J: TRBJ2-7; D: TRBD2; CDR3: CASSYSGSGNSDEQYF; DNA: TGTGCCAGCAGTTACTCGGGTAGCGGGAACAGCGACGAGCAGTACTTC
V: TRBV7-9; size: -; J: TRBJ2-7; D: TRBD1; CDR3: CASSWDRTSPYEQYF; DNA: TGTGCCAGCAGCTGGGACAGGACCAGTCCATACGAGCAGTACTTC
V: TRBV24-1; size: few; J: TRBJ2-1; D: -; CDR3: CATSDPDSGRNEQFF; DNA: TGTGCCACCAGTGACCCCGACTCGGGGCGGAATGAGCAGTTCTTC
V: TRBV6-5; size: many; J: TRBJ1-6; D: -; CDR3: CASSSTGPLNSPLHF; DNA: TGTGCCAGCAGCTCAACGGGACCACTAAATTCACCCCTCCACTTT
V: TRBV28; size: few; J: TRBJ2-7; D: -; CDR3: CASSLASPLPYEQYF; DNA: TGTGCCAGCAGTTTAGCCAGCCCTTTGCCCTACGAGCAGTACTTC
V: TRBV24-1; size: -; J: TRBJ1-2; D: -; CDR3: CATSPGHHYGYTF; DNA: TGTGCCACCAGTCCGGGGCATCACTATGGCTACACCTTC
V: TRBV6-5; size: -; J: TRBJ2-7; D: TRBD2; CDR3: CASSPLAYGSGEQYF; DNA: TGTGCCAGCAGCCCACTAGCGTATGGTTCGGGAGAGCAGTACTTC
V: TRBV6-4; size: -; J: TRBJ1-2; D: -; CDR3: CASSVARDTGIHYGYTF; DNA: TGTGCCAGCAGCGTAGCCCGGGACACTGGAATTCACTATGGCTACACCTTC
V: TRBV7-3; size: once; J: TRBJ2-5; D: -; CDR3: CASSRWGDQETQYF; DNA: TGTGCCAGCAGCCGATGGGGGGACCAAGAGACCCAGTACTTC
V: TRBV11-2; size: many; J: TRBJ1-4; D: -; CDR3: CASSLAGLTTNEKLFF; DNA: TGTGCCAGCAGCTTAGCTGGTTTGACAACTAATGAAAAACTGTTTTTT
V: TRBV24-1; size: -; J: TRBJ2-1; D: TRBD2; CDR3: CATSESLGLAGYNEQFF; DNA: TGTGCCACCAGTGAAAGCCTAGGACTAGCGGGGTACAATGAGCAGTTCTTC
V: TRBV7-2; size: -; J: TRBJ1-6; D: -; CDR3: CASSQGWGSPLHF; DNA: TGTGCCAGCAGCCAAGGTTGGGGTTCACCCCTCCACTTT
V: TRBV5-1; size: many; J: TRBJ2-5; D: TRBD2; CDR3: CASSRGQGRVETQYF; DNA: TGCGCCAGCAGCCGCGGACAAGGGAGGGTAGAGACCCAGTACTTC
V: TRBV7-6; size: -; J: TRBJ2-5; D: -; CDR3: CASSYLVEGKETQYF; DNA: TGTGCCAGCAGCTACCTAGTGGAAGGGAAAGAGACCCAGTACTTC
V: TRBV7-9; size: -; J: TRBJ1-6; D: TRBD1; CDR3: CASSLGQAYSPLHF; DNA: TGTGCCAGCAGCTTGGGACAGGCGTATTCACCCCTCCACTTT
V: TRBV2; size: -; J: TRBJ2-3; D: -; CDR3: CASSEAEGDYNEQYF; DNA: TGTGCCAGCAGTGAAGCGGAGGGGGACTACAATGAGCAGTATTTT
V: TRBV24-1; size: medium-sized; J: TRBJ2-5; D: TRBD2; CDR3: CATSDPGLGVETQYF; DNA: TGTGCCACCAGTGATCCGGGACTAGGTGTGGAGACCCAGTACTTC
V: TRBV7-2; size: few; J: TRBJ2-7; D: TRBD1; CDR3: CASSARRDSFPYEQYF; DNA: TGTGCCAGCAGCGCGCGCCGGGACAGTTTTCCCTACGAGCAGTACTTC
V: TRBV5-1; size: -; J: TRBJ1-2; D: TRBD1; CDR3: CASSVYRDRVVGYTF; DNA: TGCGCCAGCAGCGTCTACCGGGACAGGGTGGTTGGCTACACCTTC
V: TRBV7-6; size: many; J: TRBJ1-3; D: -; CDR3: CASSPKGFSGNTIYF; DNA: TGTGCCAGCAGCCCAAAAGGGTTCTCTGGAAACACCATATATTTT
V: TRBV25-1; size: many; J: TRBJ2-7; D: -; CDR3: CASSAGSAEYEQYF; DNA: TGTGCCAGCAGTGCGGGGAGCGCCGAGTACGAGCAGTACTTC
V: TRBV5-1; size: -; J: TRBJ1-2; D: -; CDR3: CASSLVTVGGYTF; DNA: TGCGCCAGCAGCTTGGTGACAGTAGGTGGCTACACCTTC
V: TRBV12-3/TRBV12-4; size: many; J: TRBJ2-3; D: -; CDR3: CASSLGGGGLDTQYF; DNA: TGTGCCAGCAGTTTAGGCGGAGGGGGTTTAGATACGCAGTATTTT
V: TRBV2; size: many; J: TRBJ1-3; D: -; CDR3: CASSLTGISSGNTIYF; DNA: TGTGCCAGCAGTCTGACAGGCATCAGCTCTGGAAACACCATATATTTT
V: TRBV2; size: -; J: TRBJ2-7; D: TRBD2; CDR3: CASQPPREGSYEQYF; DNA: TGTGCCAGCCAACCCCCCCGGGAGGGCTCCTACGAGCAGTACTTC
V: TRBV7-9; size: many; J: TRBJ2-5; D: TRBD2; CDR3: CASSLVAGVTETQYF; DNA: TGTGCCAGCAGCTTAGTTGCGGGAGTAACAGAGACCCAGTACTTC
V: TRBV5-1; size: many; J: TRBJ2-5; D: -; CDR3: CASSLGREETQYF; DNA: TGCGCCAGCAGCTTGGGGAGGGAGGAGACCCAGTACTTC
V: TRBV6-4; size: many; J: TRBJ2-3; D: -; CDR3: CASSEGTSTDTQYF; DNA: TGTGCCAGCAGTGAGGGGACCAGCACAGATACGCAGTATTTT
V: TRBV20-1; size: -; J: TRBJ1-2; D: TRBD1; CDR3: CSARGRGGTAYGYTF; DNA: TGCAGTGCTAGAGGCCGGGGCGGGACAGCGTATGGCTACACCTTC
V: TRBV25-1; size: -; J: TRBJ1-6; D: TRBD1; CDR3: CASQGATNSPLHF; DNA: TGTGCCAGTCAGGGGGCTACTAATTCACCCCTCCACTTT
V: TRBV7-2; size: once; J: TRBJ2-1; D: TRBD2; CDR3: CASRKTSGRLNEQFF; DNA: TGTGCCAGCAGAAAGACTAGCGGGAGACTCAATGAGCAGTTCTTC